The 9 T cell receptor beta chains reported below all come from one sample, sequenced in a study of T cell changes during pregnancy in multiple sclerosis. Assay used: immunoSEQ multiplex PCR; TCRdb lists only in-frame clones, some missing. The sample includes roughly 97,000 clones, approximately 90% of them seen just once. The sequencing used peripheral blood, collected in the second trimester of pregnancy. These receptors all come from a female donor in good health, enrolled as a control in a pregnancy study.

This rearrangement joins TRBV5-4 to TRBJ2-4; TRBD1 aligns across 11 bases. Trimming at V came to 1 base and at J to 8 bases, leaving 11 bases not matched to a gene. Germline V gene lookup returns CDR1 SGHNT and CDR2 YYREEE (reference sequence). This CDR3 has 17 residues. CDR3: CASSLRGQGARVDIQYF. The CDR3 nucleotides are TGTGCCAGCAGCTTGAGAGGACAGGGGGCGAGGGTCGACATTCAGTACTTC.

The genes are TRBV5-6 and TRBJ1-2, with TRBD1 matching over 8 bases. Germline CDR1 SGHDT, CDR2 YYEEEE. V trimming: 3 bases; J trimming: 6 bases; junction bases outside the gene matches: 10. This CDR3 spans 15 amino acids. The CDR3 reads CASSSTWRQGHGYTF. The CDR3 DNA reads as TGTGCCAGCAGCTCCACGTGGCGACAGGGGCATGGCTACACCTTC.

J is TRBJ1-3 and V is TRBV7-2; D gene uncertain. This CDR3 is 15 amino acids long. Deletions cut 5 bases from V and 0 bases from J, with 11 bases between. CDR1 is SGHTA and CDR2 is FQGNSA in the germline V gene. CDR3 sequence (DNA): TGTGCCAGCAGCCCAGGAATTATCTCTGGAAACACCATATATTTT. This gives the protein CASSPGIISGNTIYF.

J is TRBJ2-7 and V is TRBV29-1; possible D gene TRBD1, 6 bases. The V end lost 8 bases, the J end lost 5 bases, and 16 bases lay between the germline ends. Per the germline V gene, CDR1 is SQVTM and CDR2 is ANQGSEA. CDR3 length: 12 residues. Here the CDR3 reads CSIGDTKHEQYF. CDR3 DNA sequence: TGCAGCATCGGGGACACGAAACACGAGCAGTACTTC.

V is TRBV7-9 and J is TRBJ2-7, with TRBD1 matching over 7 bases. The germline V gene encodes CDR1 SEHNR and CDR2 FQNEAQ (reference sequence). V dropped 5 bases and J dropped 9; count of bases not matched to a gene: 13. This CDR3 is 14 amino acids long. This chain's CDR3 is CASSASYGQARQYF. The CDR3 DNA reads TGTGCCAGCAGCGCTAGCTACGGACAGGCAAGGCAGTACTTC. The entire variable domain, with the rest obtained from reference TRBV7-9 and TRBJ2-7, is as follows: DTGVSQNPRHKITKRGQNVTFRCDPISEHNRLYWYRQTLGQGPEFLTYFQNEAQLEKSRLLSDRFSAERPKGSFSTLEIQRTEQGDSAMYLCASSASYGQARQYFGPGTRLTVT.

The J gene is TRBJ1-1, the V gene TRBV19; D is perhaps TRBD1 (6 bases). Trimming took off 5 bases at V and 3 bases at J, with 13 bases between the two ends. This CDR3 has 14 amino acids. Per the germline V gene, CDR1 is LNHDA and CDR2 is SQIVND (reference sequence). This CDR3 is CASSYRVKDTEAFF. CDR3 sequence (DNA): TGTGCCAGTAGTTACAGGGTCAAGGACACTGAAGCTTTCTTT.

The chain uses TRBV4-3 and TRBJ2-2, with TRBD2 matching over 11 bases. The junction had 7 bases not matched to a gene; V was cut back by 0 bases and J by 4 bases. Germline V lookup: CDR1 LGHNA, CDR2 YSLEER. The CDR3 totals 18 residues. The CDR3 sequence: CASSQEVAGGPSTGELFF. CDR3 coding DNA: TGCGCCAGCAGCCAAGAAGTAGCGGGAGGGCCTAGCACCGGGGAGCTGTTTTTT.

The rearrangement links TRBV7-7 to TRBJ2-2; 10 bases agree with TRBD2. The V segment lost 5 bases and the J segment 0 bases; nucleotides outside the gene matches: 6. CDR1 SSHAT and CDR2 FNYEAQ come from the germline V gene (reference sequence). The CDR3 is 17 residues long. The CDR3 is CASSLLAGASNTGELFF. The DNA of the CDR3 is TGTGCCAGCAGCCTCCTAGCGGGGGCCTCGAACACCGGGGAGCTGTTTTTT. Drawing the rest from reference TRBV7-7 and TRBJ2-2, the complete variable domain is GAGVSQSPRYKVTKRGQDVTLRCDPISSHATLYWYQQALGQGPEFLTYFNYEAQPDKSGLPSDRFSAERPEGSISTLTIQRTEQRDSAMYRCASSLLAGASNTGELFFGEGSRLTVL.

The CDR3 region is CASSLQGTTSGNTIYF. CDR3 in DNA: TGTGCCAGCAGCTTACAGGGGACGACCTCTGGAAACACCATATATTTT. The chain combines TRBV7-6 with TRBJ1-3; a possible D gene is TRBD1 (6 bases). There are 16 residues in the CDR3. Germline CDR1 reads SGHVS; CDR2 reads FNYEAQ. The germline V and J ends were trimmed by 2 bases and 0 bases, with 11 bases remaining between them.